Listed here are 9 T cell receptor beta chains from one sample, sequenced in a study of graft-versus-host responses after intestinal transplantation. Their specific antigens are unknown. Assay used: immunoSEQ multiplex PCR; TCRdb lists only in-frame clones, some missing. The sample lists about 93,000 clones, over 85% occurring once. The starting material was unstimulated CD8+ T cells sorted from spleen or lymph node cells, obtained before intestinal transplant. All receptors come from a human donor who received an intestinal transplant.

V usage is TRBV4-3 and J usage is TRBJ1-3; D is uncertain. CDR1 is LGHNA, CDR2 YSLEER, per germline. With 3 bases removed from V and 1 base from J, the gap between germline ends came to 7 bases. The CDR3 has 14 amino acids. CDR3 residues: CASSHPSSGNTIYF. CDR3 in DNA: TGCGCCAGCAGCCACCCTTCTTCTGGAAACACCATATATTTT.

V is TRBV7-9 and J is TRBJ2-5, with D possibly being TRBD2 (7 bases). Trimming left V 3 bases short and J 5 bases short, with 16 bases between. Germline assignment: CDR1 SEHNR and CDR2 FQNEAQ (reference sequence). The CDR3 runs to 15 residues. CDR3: CASSFVQGGAETQYF. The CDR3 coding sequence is TGTGCCAGCAGCTTCGTACAGGGAGGGGCGGAGACCCAGTACTTC.

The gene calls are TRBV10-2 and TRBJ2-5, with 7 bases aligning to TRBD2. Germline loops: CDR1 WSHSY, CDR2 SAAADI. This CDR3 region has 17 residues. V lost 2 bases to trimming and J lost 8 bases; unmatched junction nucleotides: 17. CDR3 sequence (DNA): TGCGCCAGCAGTGAGACACCGGGGACTACAATAGCGTCTACCCAGTACTTC. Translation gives CASSETPGTTIASTQYF.

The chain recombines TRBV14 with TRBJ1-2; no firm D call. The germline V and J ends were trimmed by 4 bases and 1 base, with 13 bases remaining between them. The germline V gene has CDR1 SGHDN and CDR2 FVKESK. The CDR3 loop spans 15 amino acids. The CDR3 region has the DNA TGTGCCAGCAGCCTAGCGGGATCTTATAACTATGGCTACACCTTC. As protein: CASSLAGSYNYGYTF.

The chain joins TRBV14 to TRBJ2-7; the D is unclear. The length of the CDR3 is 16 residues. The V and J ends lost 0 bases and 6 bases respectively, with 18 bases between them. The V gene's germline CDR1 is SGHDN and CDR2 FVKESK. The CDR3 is CASSQDDTDPTVEQYF. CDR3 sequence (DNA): TGTGCCAGCAGCCAAGACGACACGGATCCAACTGTCGAGCAGTACTTC.

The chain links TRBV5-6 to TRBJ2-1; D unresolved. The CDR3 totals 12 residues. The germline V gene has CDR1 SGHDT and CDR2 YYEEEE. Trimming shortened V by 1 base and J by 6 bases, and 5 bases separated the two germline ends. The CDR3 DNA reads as TGTGCCAGCAGCTTGACCAGCAATGAGCAGTTCTTC. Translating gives CASSLTSNEQFF.

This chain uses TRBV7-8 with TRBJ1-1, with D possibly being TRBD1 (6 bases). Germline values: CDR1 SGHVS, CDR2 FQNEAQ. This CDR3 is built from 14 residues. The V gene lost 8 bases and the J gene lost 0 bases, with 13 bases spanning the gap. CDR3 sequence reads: CASGQNYMNTEAFF. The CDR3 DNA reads TGTGCCAGCGGACAGAACTATATGAACACTGAAGCTTTCTTT.

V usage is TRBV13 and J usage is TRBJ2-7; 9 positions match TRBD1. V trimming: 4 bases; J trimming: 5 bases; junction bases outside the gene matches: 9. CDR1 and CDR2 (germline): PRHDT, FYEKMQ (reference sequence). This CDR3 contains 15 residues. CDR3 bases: TGTGCCAGCAGCTCCCTTGGGGACAGGGTAGACGAGCAGTACTTC. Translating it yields CASSSLGDRVDEQYF.

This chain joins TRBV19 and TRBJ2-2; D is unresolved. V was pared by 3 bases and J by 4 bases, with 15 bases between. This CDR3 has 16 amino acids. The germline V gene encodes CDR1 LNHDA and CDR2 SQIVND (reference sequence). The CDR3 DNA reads TGTGCCAGTAGTATTTGGCAATCCGAACGCACCGGGGAGCTGTTTTTT. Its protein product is CASSIWQSERTGELFF.